A selection of T cell receptor beta chains follows, all from one sample in a study of T cell responses to AZD1222 COVID-19 vaccine. Clones were read by immunoSEQ multiplex PCR, and TCRdb kept only the in-frame ones, dropping some. Among some 91,000 clones listed, around 90% were seen once. This sample comprised peripheral blood, obtained on day 0 of AZD1222 vaccination. Every receptor here comes from an adult in good health. The CDR3 runs from the conserved cysteine through the conserved F or W. The order of the fields is D gene, V gene, clone size, J gene, CDR3 protein, CDR3 DNA. D genes are given only for firm matches. Expanded clones are given a class, and other clones once, few, many or no size at all.

TRBD1	TRBV18	NA	TRBJ1-2	CASLDRDRGHANYGYTF	TGTGCCAGCTTAGACCGGGACAGGGGGCACGCTAACTATGGCTACACCTTC
NA	TRBV7-2	NA	TRBJ2-2	CASSSPRSGTGELFF	TGTGCCAGCAGCTCCCCCCGCTCTGGGACCGGGGAGCTGTTTTTT
TRBD1	TRBV6-5	NA	TRBJ2-2	CAGAVDRATGELFF	TGTGCCGGCGCGGTGGACAGGGCAACCGGGGAGCTGTTTTTT
NA	TRBV11-2	NA	TRBJ1-4	CASSLVKFGEKLFF	TGTGCCAGCAGCTTAGTAAAATTCGGAGAAAAACTGTTTTTT
NA	TRBV5-1	NA	TRBJ1-1	CASSQSKETEAFF	TGCGCCAGCAGCCAATCGAAAGAAACTGAAGCTTTCTTT
NA	TRBV5-4	NA	TRBJ2-1	CASSSPHPYNEQFF	TGTGCCAGCAGCTCTCCCCATCCCTACAATGAGCAGTTCTTC
NA	TRBV19	NA	TRBJ1-1	CASSPSGPGKTEAFF	TGTGCCAGTAGCCCATCCGGGCCAGGGAAGACTGAAGCTTTCTTT
NA	TRBV7-2	few	TRBJ1-5	CASSLRGQPQHF	TGTGCCAGCAGCTTAAGGGGTCAGCCCCAGCATTTT
TRBD1	TRBV7-9	NA	TRBJ1-5	CASSLGLTGTGGFPQHF	TGTGCCAGCAGCTTAGGCCTGACCGGGACAGGGGGGTTCCCCCAGCATTTT
NA	TRBV4-3	NA	TRBJ2-1	CASSQVWSSYNEQFF	TGCGCCAGCAGCCAAGTGTGGAGCTCCTACAATGAGCAGTTCTTC